Shown below are 22 T cell receptor beta chains from a single sample sequenced in a study of shared clonotypes between healthy human individuals. Naive CD8 cells comprised CD45RO-negative, CCR7-positively selected cells, excluding terminally differentiated effector memory CD45RA+ cells. Profiling relied on immunoSEQ multiplex PCR, and the TCRdb table lists in-frame clones only, not all of them. The repertoire includes 550,000 to 600,000 clones, roughly 98% of them detected once, and 0.3% sits in the top ten. The sequencing input was naive CD8+ T cells sorted from blood. The receptors were sampled from a man in his thirties or forties in good health.

The CDR3 sequence is CASSRETFGTASHYGYTF. Here the CDR3 DNA reads TGTGCCAGCAGCCGAGAGACGTTCGGGACAGCGAGCCACTATGGCTACACCTTC. The V and J genes are TRBV5-4 and TRBJ1-2, with 7 bases that match TRBD1. With V trimmed by 4 bases and J by 3 bases, 18 bases remained unmatched. There are 18 residues in the CDR3. CDR1 and CDR2 (germline): SGHNT, YYREEE (reference sequence).

This chain links TRBV6-5 with TRBJ1-2; no firm D call. The CDR3 has 11 amino acids. CDR1 is MNHEY and CDR2 is SVGAGI in the germline V gene. The V and J ends lost 6 bases and 4 bases respectively, with 6 bases between them. CDR3 amino acids: CASSNSYGYTF. The CDR3 nucleotides are TGTGCCAGCAGCAACAGCTATGGCTACACCTTC.

This chain links TRBV27 with TRBJ2-7; perhaps TRBD1 as D (5 bases). CDR1 is MNHEY, CDR2 SMNVEV, per germline (reference sequence). V was shortened by 5 bases and J by 7 bases, with 15 bases between the two germline ends. The CDR3 totals 13 residues. DNA of the CDR3: TGTGCCAGCAGTCTCTCCGCAAGGGGAGAGCAGTACTTC. It encodes CASSLSARGEQYF.

V usage is TRBV6-5 and J usage is TRBJ1-2, with D uncertain. Trimming removed 3 bases from V and 4 bases from J, with 9 bases in between. This CDR3 is built from 13 residues. The germline gives CDR1 MNHEY, CDR2 SVGAGI. CDR3 in amino acids: CASSYTPLYGYTF. The DNA of the CDR3 is TGTGCCAGCAGTTATACGCCTCTCTATGGCTACACCTTC.

Worth noting for this clone: Its ends do not fully match the called genes, so a read error is possible. The chain employs TRBV13 and TRBJ2-7; TRBD2 matches at 9 bases. CDR1 is PRHDT, CDR2 FYEKMQ, per germline (reference sequence). The CDR3 sequence is 16 residues long. The CDR3 loop reads CASSLEKAGGDSGGDF. The CDR3 bases are TGTGCCAGCAGCTTAGAAAAAGCGGGAGGCGACAGTGGAGGGGACTTC.

The chain recombines TRBV11-2 with TRBJ2-1; maybe TRBD1 (6 bases). The CDR3 sequence is 14 residues long. The V end lost 5 bases, the J end lost 6 bases, and 14 bases lay between the germline ends. Germline CDR1 SGHAT, CDR2 FQNNGV. CDR3 in DNA: TGTGCCAGCAGCACCTCATACAGGGTCAATGAGCAGTTCTTC. It is translated as CASSTSYRVNEQFF.

Note on this clone: Different DNA sequences within this sample yield the same CDR3. In DNA form, the CDR3 reads TGTGCCAGCAGCGCCTCAGGGGATACGCAGTATTTT. Its protein product is CASSASGDTQYF. The genes are TRBV9 and TRBJ2-3; perhaps TRBD1 as D (5 bases). Germline V gene sequence: CDR1 SGDLS, CDR2 YYNGEE. V gave up 3 bases and J gave up 6 bases, with 8 bases separating them. The CDR3 is made up of 12 amino acids.

The J gene is TRBJ2-1, the V gene TRBV2, with TRBD1 matching over 8 bases. Trimming took 8 bases from V and 8 from J; bases not matched to a gene: 8. CDR3 size: 13 residues. CDR1 and CDR2 from the germline V gene are SNHLY and FYNNEI. In nucleotides, the CDR3 is TGTGCCAGCGTGGCAGGGGGCCTGGATGAGCAGTTCTTC. Amino acids: CASVAGGLDEQFF.

This chain's CDR3 is CASSPTLLAVYGETQYF. DNA of the CDR3: TGTGCCAGCAGCCCTACCCTACTAGCGGTGTACGGGGAGACCCAGTACTTC. The chain links TRBV5-8 to TRBJ2-5; the match to TRBD2 covers 8 bases. The trim removed 4 bases at V and 5 bases at J, leaving 16 bases unmatched. The CDR3 has 17 residues. Germline V gene sequence: CDR1 SGHTS, CDR2 YDEGEE.

V gene TRBV10-1 combines with J gene TRBJ1-1, with 8 positions matching TRBD1. The V segment lost 5 bases and the J segment 0 bases; nucleotides outside the gene matches: 2. CDR1 WNHNN and CDR2 SYGVQD come from the germline V gene (reference sequence). This CDR3 is built from 14 residues. Here the CDR3 reads CASSRTGMNTEAFF. DNA of the CDR3: TGCGCCAGCAGTAGGACAGGGATGAACACTGAAGCTTTCTTT.

The J gene is TRBJ2-7, the V gene TRBV28; 7 bases are shared with TRBD2. This CDR3 comprises 14 residues. The germline gives CDR1 MDHEN, CDR2 SYDVKM. V lost 7 bases and J lost 5; bases outside the gene matches: 11. CDR3 nucleotide sequence: TGTGCCAGCACCCCGGGGGGATCCTTCGACGAGCAGTACTTC. Its translation is CASTPGGSFDEQYF.

V usage is TRBV5-5 and J usage is TRBJ2-2, with unresolved D. This CDR3 has 17 amino acids. CDR1 is SGHKS and CDR2 is YYEKEE in the germline V gene (reference sequence). Trimming took 1 base from V and 2 from J, leaving 15 bases between them. CDR3 protein: CASSLSPLWGNTGELFF. Here the CDR3 DNA reads TGTGCCAGCAGCTTGAGTCCCCTTTGGGGTAACACCGGGGAGCTGTTTTTT.

The chain links TRBV7-9 to TRBJ1-3; 9 bases match TRBD1. This CDR3 has 18 residues. Trimming took 3 bases from V and 2 from J; bases not matched to a gene: 11. The V gene's germline CDR1 is SEHNR and CDR2 FQNEAQ (reference sequence). The CDR3 nucleotides read TGTGCCAGCAGCTTTTTGCTCCGGGACAGGGATCCTGGAAACACCATATATTTT. Its protein is CASSFLLRDRDPGNTIYF.

V and J are TRBV5-4 and TRBJ2-7; 7 nucleotides match TRBD2. J gave up 2 bases and V 0 bases, and 8 bases lay outside the gene matches. The CDR3 has 16 amino acids. Germline V lookup: CDR1 SGHNT, CDR2 YYREEE (reference sequence). The CDR3 DNA reads TGTGCCAGCAGCTTGGATGTGGGACTATCTGCCTACGAGCAGTACTTC. Translation: CASSLDVGLSAYEQYF.

The rearrangement joins TRBV11-2 to TRBJ2-2; no clear D gene. V was shortened by 4 bases and J by 7 bases, with 10 bases between the two germline ends. CDR1 SGHAT and CDR2 FQNNGV come from the germline V gene. This CDR3 is 13 amino acids long. As DNA, the CDR3 is TGTGCCAGCAGCTATGAAGGAGTCGGGGAGCTGTTTTTT. Translated: CASSYEGVGELFF.

The chain combines TRBV29-1 with TRBJ2-7; D possibly matches TRBD1 or TRBD2 (6 bases each). The germline CDR1 and CDR2 sequences are SQVTM and ANQGSEA. V lost 7 bases, J lost 0 bases, and 13 bases lay in between. CDR3 length: 13 amino acids. DNA for the CDR3: TGCAGCGCTCGGGGGCTTAGCTCCTACGAGCAGTACTTC. It encodes CSARGLSSYEQYF.

This chain links TRBV27 with TRBJ2-1; 12 bases agree with TRBD2. The CDR3 is 14 residues long. The germline gives CDR1 MNHEY, CDR2 SMNVEV (reference sequence). With 5 bases clipped from V and 6 bases from J, the junction kept 2 bases outside the gene matches. The CDR3 spells CASSGLAGPNEQFF. The CDR3 nucleotides are TGTGCCAGCAGTGGACTAGCGGGACCCAATGAGCAGTTCTTC.

The J gene is TRBJ2-5, the V gene TRBV7-2; 7 nucleotides agree with TRBD1. V trimming: 3 bases; J trimming: 0 bases; junction bases outside the gene matches: 16. CDR1 and CDR2 (germline): SGHTA, FQGNSA. The CDR3 spans 19 residues. The CDR3 loop is CASSFPGQAVRVYQETQYF. The CDR3 DNA sequence: TGTGCCAGCAGCTTTCCCGGACAGGCCGTTAGGGTTTACCAAGAGACCCAGTACTTC.

The V gene is TRBV15, the J gene TRBJ2-4; D call uncertain. The CDR3 has 13 amino acids. V was shortened by 5 bases and J by 0 bases, with 5 bases between the two germline ends. Germline CDR1 is LNHNV and CDR2 is YYDKDF (reference sequence). The CDR3 region is CATSSVAKNIQYF. The CDR3 bases are TGTGCCACCAGCTCCGTAGCCAAAAACATTCAGTACTTC.

This clone was seen just once. This rearrangement joins TRBV4-1 to TRBJ2-1; 10 bases align to TRBD2. Unmatched junction bases numbered 11, after V lost 2 bases and J lost 4 bases. The CDR3 is 18 residues long. The germline V gene encodes CDR1 MGHRA and CDR2 YSYEKL. CDR3 protein: CASSQTLAGDYVYNEQFF. The CDR3 bases are TGCGCCAGCAGCCAAACTCTAGCGGGAGATTACGTTTACAATGAGCAGTTCTTC.

V is TRBV14 and J is TRBJ2-7; D may be TRBD2 (6 bases). This CDR3 is 12 amino acids long. V was cut by 7 bases and J by 6 bases, with 13 bases left in between. Germline-derived CDR1 and CDR2 are SGHDN and FVKESK. The CDR3 protein is CASKASGAEQYF. In DNA form, the CDR3 reads TGTGCCAGCAAGGCTTCGGGAGCCGAGCAGTACTTC. Variable domain in full (rest from reference TRBV14 and TRBJ2-7): EAGVTQFPSHSVIEKGQTVTLRCDPISGHDNLYWYRRVMGKEIKFLLHFVKESKQDESGMPNNRFLAERTGGTYSTLKVQPAELEDSGVYFCASKASGAEQYFGPGTRLTVT.

The chain is built from TRBV6-5 and TRBJ1-5; D is perhaps TRBD1 (5 bases). Germline V gene lookup returns CDR1 MNHEY and CDR2 SVGAGI. Trimming removed 2 bases from V and 4 bases from J, with 9 bases in between. The CDR3 consists of 14 residues. CDR3 loop: CASSYQGWNQPQHF. CDR3 sequence (DNA): TGTGCCAGCAGTTACCAGGGTTGGAATCAGCCCCAGCATTTT.